This entry lists 4 T cell receptor beta chains sequenced from one sample in a study of T cell clonotyping in hematopoietic cell transplantation. Sequencing used immunoSEQ multiplex PCR; TCRdb keeps in-frame clones, though not all of them. In the table there are around 10,000 clones, 93% of which are singletons. The material sequenced was PBMCs, taken 100 days after allogeneic stem cell transplant. The receptor source for this set is a male patient aged 45-60 years who had an allogeneic stem cell transplant from a related donor, so T cells may come from the graft donor. Some clones in this sample may be carry-over from other donors' samples.

The table lists this clone with a few counts. The chain couples TRBV21-1 to TRBJ2-7. TRBV21-1 is termed a pseudogene. The CDR3 is 13 residues long. The CDR3 here is CASWQPVFDEQYF. The DNA of the CDR3 is TGTGCCAGCTGGCAGCCCGTCTTTGACGAGCAGTACTTC.

The chain carries TRBV7-2 and TRBJ2-7; 8 nucleotides agree with TRBD2. Germline V gene lookup returns CDR1 SGHTA and CDR2 FQGNSA. The CDR3 loop spans 15 amino acids. V was clipped by 3 bases and J by 1 base; unmatched bases: 5. The CDR3 DNA reads as TGTGCCAGCAGCTTGAGCGGGGGAACTTCCTACGAGCAGTACTTC. Protein sequence: CASSLSGGTSYEQYF.

This rearrangement joins TRBV7-9 to TRBJ1-1; D perhaps matches TRBD1 (6 bases). The CDR3 length is 15 residues. Germline CDR1 reads SEHNR; CDR2 reads FQNEAQ (reference sequence). Trimming removed 5 bases at V and 0 bases at J, with 13 bases between. Here the CDR3 reads CASSTRQEMNTEAFF. The CDR3 bases are TGTGCCAGCAGCACCCGACAGGAGATGAACACTGAAGCTTTCTTT.

In its sample, this clone ranks as large (0.1 to 1%). The V and J genes are TRBV7-9 and TRBJ2-7, with D perhaps assigned TRBD1 or TRBD2 (5 bases each). V dropped 6 bases and J dropped 6 bases, with 21 bases sitting between them. The CDR3 covers 15 residues. Germline V lookup: CDR1 SEHNR, CDR2 FQNEAQ (reference sequence). DNA for the CDR3: TGTGCCAGCAGGGACGGGACCGGACTTTTGGTCGAGCAGTACTTC. Protein sequence: CASRDGTGLLVEQYF.